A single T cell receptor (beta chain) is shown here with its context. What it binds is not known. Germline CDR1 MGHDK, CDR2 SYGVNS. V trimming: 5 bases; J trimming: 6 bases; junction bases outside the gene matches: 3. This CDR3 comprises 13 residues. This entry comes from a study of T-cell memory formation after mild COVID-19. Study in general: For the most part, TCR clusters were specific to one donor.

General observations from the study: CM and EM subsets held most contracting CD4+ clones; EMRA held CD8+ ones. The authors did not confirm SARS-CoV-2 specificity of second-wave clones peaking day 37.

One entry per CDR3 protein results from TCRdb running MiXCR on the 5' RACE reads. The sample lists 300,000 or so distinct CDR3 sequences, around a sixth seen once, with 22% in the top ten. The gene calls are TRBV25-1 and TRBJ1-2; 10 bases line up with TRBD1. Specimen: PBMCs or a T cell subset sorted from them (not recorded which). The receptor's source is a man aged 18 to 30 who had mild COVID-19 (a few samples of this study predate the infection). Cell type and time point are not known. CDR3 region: CASSKTGGNGYTF. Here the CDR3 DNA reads TGTGCCAGCAGTAAGACAGGGGGCAATGGCTACACCTTC.